This entry lists 10 T cell receptor beta chains sequenced from one sample in a study of cytomegalovirus exposure and HLA in healthy donors. Repertoires were generated with immunoSEQ multiplex PCR, while TCRdb's copy carries only in-frame clones and drops some. The data contain about 220,000 clones, 85% to 95% of them singletons. The sample was PBMCs. The receptors derive from a woman between 18 and 30 years old in good health and CMV-seronegative.

The V and J genes are TRBV23-1 and TRBJ2-7; no clear D. TRBV23-1 qualifies as an ORF whose function is uncertain. Trimming left V 1 base short and J 1 base short, with 8 bases between. This CDR3 is 14 amino acids long. Here the CDR3 reads CASSQLTVSYEQYF. DNA for the CDR3: TGCGCCAGCAGTCAATTGACTGTGTCCTACGAGCAGTACTTC.

The J gene is TRBJ1-3, the V gene TRBV29-1, with D hard to call. This CDR3 is built from 15 residues. The germline V and J ends were trimmed by 6 bases and 2 bases, with 17 bases remaining between them. Per the germline V gene, CDR1 is SQVTM and CDR2 is ANQGSEA. The CDR3 nucleotides read TGCAGCGTAGCCCCCTCATGGTCTCCTGGAAACACCATATATTTT. Translated, it gives CSVAPSWSPGNTIYF.

This chain links TRBV9 with TRBJ2-3, with TRBD2 matching over 8 bases. Per germline, CDR1 SGDLS and CDR2 YYNGEE. The V and J ends lost 4 bases and 3 bases, in that order; junction bases with no gene match: 10. The CDR3 loop spans 16 amino acids. The CDR3 DNA is TGTGCCAGCAGCCCCCTGACTAGCGTCCCGACAGATACGCAGTATTTT. Protein: CASSPLTSVPTDTQYF.

This chain links TRBV28 with TRBJ1-5; 10 bases map to TRBD1. Trimming cost V 8 bases and J 7 bases; bases outside gene matches: 5. Germline V gene sequence: CDR1 MDHEN, CDR2 SYDVKM. The CDR3 sequence is 13 residues long. The chain's CDR3 is CASLTGGGQPQHF. CDR3 nucleotides: TGTGCCAGCCTGACAGGGGGCGGACAGCCCCAGCATTTT.

The J gene is TRBJ2-2, the V gene TRBV6-4; possibly TRBD1 for D (6 bases). The CDR3 is 14 amino acids. Germline assignment: CDR1 MRHNA and CDR2 SNTAGT. V lost 4 bases, J lost 5 bases, and 11 bases lay in between. This chain's CDR3 is CASSVGQSTGELFF. The CDR3 DNA reads TGTGCCAGCAGTGTTGGACAGAGTACCGGGGAGCTGTTTTTT.

The chain has TRBV7-2 and TRBJ2-7; 8 positions agree with TRBD1. V lost 1 base to trimming and J lost 3 bases; unmatched junction nucleotides: 17. The germline V gene encodes CDR1 SGHTA and CDR2 FQGNSA. The CDR3 consists of 19 residues. Here the CDR3 DNA reads TGTGCCAGCAGCTTAGGTGCCCCCCTAGGGACAGGACCTTACTACGAGCAGTACTTC. It specifies CASSLGAPLGTGPYYEQYF.

The chain employs TRBV5-4 and TRBJ1-1, with no clear D. This CDR3 has 14 residues. CDR1 SGHNT and CDR2 YYREEE come from the germline V gene (reference sequence). V dropped 0 bases and J dropped 1 base, with 7 bases sitting between them. The CDR3 nucleotides read TGTGCCAGCAGCTTGGTTGGGCGGAACACTGAAGCTTTCTTT. Translated, it gives CASSLVGRNTEAFF.

The CDR3 DNA reads as TGTGCCAGCAGCTTCGACAGGGTTACCGGGGAGCTGTTTTTT. Its protein product is CASSFDRVTGELFF. The chain combines TRBV11-3 with TRBJ2-2, with TRBD1 matching over 7 bases. Germline V gene data show CDR1 as SGHNT and CDR2 as YENEEA. With V trimmed by 3 bases and J by 5 bases, 3 bases remained unmatched. This CDR3 spans 14 amino acids. Supplemented by reference TRBV11-3 and TRBJ2-2, the full variable domain reads EAGVVQSPRYKIIEKKQPVAFWCNPISGHNTLYWYLQNLGQGPELLIRYENEEAVDDSQLPKDRFSAERLKGVDSTLKIQPAELGDSAVYLCASSFDRVTGELFFGEGSRLTVL.

The chain combines TRBV27 with TRBJ2-1; 15 bases match TRBD2. Germline-derived CDR1 and CDR2 are MNHEY and SMNVEV (reference sequence). V trimming: 3 bases; J trimming: 7 bases; junction bases outside the gene matches: 7. The length of the CDR3 is 17 residues. CDR3 sequence: CASSLRTSGRASNEQFF. CDR3 sequence (DNA): TGTGCCAGCAGTTTGAGGACTAGCGGGAGGGCTAGTAATGAGCAGTTCTTC.

The chain couples TRBV2 to TRBJ2-2, with 8 bases matching TRBD1. This CDR3 region has 16 residues. From germline, CDR1 is SNHLY and CDR2 FYNNEI. V was pared by 6 bases and J by 4 bases, with 10 bases of the junction left unmatched. CDR3 coding DNA: TGTGCCAGCAGCGACGACGGACAGGGTACCACCGGGGAGCTGTTTTTT. The encoded protein is CASSDDGQGTTGELFF.